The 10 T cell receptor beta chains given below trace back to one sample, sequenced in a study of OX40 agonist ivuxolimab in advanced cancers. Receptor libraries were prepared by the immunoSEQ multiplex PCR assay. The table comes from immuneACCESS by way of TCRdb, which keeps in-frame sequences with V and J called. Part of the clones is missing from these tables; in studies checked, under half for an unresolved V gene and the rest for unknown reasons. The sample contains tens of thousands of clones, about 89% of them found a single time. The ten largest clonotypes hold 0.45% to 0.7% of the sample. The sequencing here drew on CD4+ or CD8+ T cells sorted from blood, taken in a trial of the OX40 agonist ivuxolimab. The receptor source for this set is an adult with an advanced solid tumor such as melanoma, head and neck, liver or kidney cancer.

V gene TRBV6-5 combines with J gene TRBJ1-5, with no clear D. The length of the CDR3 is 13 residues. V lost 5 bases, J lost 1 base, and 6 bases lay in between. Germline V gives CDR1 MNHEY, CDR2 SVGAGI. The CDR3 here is CASSRDSNQPQHF. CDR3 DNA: TGTGCCAGCAGTCGTGACAGCAATCAGCCCCAGCATTTT.

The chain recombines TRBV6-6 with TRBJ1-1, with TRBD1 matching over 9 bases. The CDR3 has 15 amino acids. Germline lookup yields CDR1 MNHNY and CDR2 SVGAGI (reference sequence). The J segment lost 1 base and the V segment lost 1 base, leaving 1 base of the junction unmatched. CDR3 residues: CASSYWTGANTEAFF. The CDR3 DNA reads TGTGCCAGCAGTTACTGGACAGGGGCGAACACTGAAGCTTTCTTT.

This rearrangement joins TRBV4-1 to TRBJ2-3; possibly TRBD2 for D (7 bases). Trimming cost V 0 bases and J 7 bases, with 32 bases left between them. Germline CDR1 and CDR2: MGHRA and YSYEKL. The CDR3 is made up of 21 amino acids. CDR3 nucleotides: TGCGCCAGCAGCCAAGATTTTAGGGGGAGGGCCGTGGGCCCCCTTAGCTATACGCAGTATTTT. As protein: CASSQDFRGRAVGPLSYTQYF.

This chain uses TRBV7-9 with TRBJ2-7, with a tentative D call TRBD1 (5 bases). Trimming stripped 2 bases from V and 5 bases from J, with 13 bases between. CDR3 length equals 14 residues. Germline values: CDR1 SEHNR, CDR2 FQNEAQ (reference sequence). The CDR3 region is CASSLRAGSNEQYF. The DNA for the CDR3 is TGTGCCAGCAGCTTACGGGCAGGGTCCAACGAGCAGTACTTC.

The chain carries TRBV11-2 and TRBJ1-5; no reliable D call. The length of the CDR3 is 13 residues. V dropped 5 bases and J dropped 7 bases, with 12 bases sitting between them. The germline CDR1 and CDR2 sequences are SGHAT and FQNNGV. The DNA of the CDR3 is TGTGCCAGCAGCAGATTTTACGGCCAGCCCCAGCATTTT. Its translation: CASSRFYGQPQHF.

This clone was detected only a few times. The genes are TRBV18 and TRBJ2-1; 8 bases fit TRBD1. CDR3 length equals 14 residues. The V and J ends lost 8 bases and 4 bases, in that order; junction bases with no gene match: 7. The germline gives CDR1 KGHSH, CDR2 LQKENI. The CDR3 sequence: CASSRDRSYNEQFF. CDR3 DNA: TGTGCCAGCAGTCGGGACAGGTCGTACAATGAGCAGTTCTTC.

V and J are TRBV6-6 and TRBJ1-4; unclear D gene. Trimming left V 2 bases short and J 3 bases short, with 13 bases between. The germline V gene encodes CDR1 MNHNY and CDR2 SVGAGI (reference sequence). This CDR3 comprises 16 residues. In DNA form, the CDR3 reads TGTGCCAGCAGTTACGCCCCCAGTGACTCTAATGAAAAACTGTTTTTT. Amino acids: CASSYAPSDSNEKLFF.

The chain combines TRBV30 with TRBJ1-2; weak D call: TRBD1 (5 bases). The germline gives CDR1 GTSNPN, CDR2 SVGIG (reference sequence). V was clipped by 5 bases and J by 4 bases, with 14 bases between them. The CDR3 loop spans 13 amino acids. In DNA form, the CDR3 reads TGTGCCTGGGCCAACACTAGGGGCTATGGCTACACCTTC. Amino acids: CAWANTRGYGYTF.

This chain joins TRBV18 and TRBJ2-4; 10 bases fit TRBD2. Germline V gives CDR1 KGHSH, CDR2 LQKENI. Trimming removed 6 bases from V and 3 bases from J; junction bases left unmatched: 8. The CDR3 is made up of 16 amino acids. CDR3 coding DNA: TGTGCCAGCTCCCCAAGCGGGGGGGCAGGCAAAAACATTCAGTACTTC. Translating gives CASSPSGGAGKNIQYF.

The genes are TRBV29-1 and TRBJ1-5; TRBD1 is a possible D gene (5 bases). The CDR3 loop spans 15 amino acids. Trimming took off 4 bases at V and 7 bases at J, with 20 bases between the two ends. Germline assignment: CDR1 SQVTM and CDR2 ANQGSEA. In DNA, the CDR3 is TGCAGCGTTGGACAGTCCGCGTCGGGGGACCAGCCCCAGCATTTT. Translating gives CSVGQSASGDQPQHF.